Sequencing of this T cell receptor (beta chain) was carried out in a study of blood T cell repertoires in COVID-19. This CDR3 spans 14 amino acids. V shed 3 bases, J shed 5 bases, and the junction held 6 bases outside the gene matches. From germline, CDR1 is KGHSH and CDR2 LQKENI. Some clones are missing from TCRdb's copy, which holds only in-frame ones; the method was immunoSEQ multiplex PCR. Here the sample spans 200,000 to 300,000 clones, approximately 84% being singletons. Only one count was recorded for this clone. The TCR comes from a human donor in a cohort sampled during active COVID-19. The source material was peripheral blood. This rearrangement joins TRBV18 to TRBJ2-5, with 7 nucleotides matching TRBD2. The CDR3 DNA sequence: TGTGCCAGCTCACCCCCCGCGGGGGAGGAGACCCAGTACTTC. It codes for CASSPPAGEETQYF. The entire variable domain, with the rest obtained from reference TRBV18 and TRBJ2-5, is as follows: NAGVMQNPRHLVRRRGQEARLRCSPMKGHSHVYWYRQLPEEGLKFMVYLQKENIIDESGMPKERFSAEFPKEGPSILRIQQVVRGDSAAYFCASSPPAGEETQYFGPGTRLLVL.